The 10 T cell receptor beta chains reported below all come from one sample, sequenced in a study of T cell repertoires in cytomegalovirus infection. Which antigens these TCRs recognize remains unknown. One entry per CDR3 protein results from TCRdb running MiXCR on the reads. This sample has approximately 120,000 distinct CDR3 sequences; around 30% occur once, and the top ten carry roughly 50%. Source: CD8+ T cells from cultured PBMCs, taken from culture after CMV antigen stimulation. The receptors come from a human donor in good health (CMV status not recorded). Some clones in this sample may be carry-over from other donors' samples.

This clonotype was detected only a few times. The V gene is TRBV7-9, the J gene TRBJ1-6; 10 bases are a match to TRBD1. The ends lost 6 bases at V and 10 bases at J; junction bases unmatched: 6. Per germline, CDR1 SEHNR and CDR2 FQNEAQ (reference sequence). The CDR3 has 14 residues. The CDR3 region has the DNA TGTGCCAGCAGAGAGACAGGGGGCAAATCACCCCTCCACTTT. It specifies CASRETGGKSPLHF.

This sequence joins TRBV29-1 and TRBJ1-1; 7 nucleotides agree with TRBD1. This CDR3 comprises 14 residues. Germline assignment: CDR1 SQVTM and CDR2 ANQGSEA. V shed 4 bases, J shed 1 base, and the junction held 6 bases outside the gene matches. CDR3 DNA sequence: TGCAGCGTTGTAGGTTGGGACAGGAACACTGAAGCTTTCTTT. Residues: CSVVGWDRNTEAFF.

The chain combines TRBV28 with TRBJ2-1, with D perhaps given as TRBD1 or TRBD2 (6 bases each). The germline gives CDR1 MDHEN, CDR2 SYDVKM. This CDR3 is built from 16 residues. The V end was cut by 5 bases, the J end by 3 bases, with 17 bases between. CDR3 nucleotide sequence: TGTGCCAGCAGTCGGGGGTCAGGGGTGGGCTACAATGAGCAGTTCTTC. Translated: CASSRGSGVGYNEQFF.

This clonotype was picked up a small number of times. CDR3 sequence (DNA): TGTGCCAGCAGCCTACAAGCGGGGTCCGGAGTTTTGTCCGAGCAGTACTTC. It codes for CASSLQAGSGVLSEQYF. This sequence joins TRBV7-6 and TRBJ2-7, with TRBD2 identical over 7 bases. The trim removed 5 bases at V and 6 bases at J, leaving 19 bases unmatched. This CDR3 has 17 amino acids. Germline V lookup: CDR1 SGHVS, CDR2 FNYEAQ. Full variable domain (rest looked up from reference TRBV7-6 and TRBJ2-7): GAGVSQSPRYKVTKRGQDVALRCDPISGHVSLYWYRQALGQGPEFLTYFNYEAQQDKSGLPNDRFSAERPEGSISTLTIQRTEQRDSAMYRCASSLQAGSGVLSEQYFGPGTRLTVT.

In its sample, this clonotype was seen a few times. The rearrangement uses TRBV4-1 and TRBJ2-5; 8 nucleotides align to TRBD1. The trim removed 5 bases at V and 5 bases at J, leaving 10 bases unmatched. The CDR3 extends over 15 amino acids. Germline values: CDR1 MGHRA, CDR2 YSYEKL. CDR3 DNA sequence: TGCGCCAGCAGCTTCCGGACAGGGACGTCGGAGACCCAGTACTTC. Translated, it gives CASSFRTGTSETQYF.

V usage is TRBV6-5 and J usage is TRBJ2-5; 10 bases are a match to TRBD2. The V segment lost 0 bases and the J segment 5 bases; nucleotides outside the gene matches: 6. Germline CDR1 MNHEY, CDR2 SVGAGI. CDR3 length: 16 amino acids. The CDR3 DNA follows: TGTGCCAGCAGTTACTCGTCTAGCGGGGGTATGGAGACCCAGTACTTC. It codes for CASSYSSSGGMETQYF.

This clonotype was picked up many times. The CDR3, as DNA: TGCGCCAGCAGCCAAGACCCGTGGGGGGCCAATGAGCAGTTCTTC. Residues: CASSQDPWGANEQFF. The J gene is TRBJ2-1, the V gene TRBV4-1; the D gene could be TRBD1 or TRBD2 (6 bases each). V was cut by 0 bases and J by 6 bases, with 12 bases left in between. CDR1 and CDR2 from the germline V gene are MGHRA and YSYEKL. The CDR3 length is 15 residues.

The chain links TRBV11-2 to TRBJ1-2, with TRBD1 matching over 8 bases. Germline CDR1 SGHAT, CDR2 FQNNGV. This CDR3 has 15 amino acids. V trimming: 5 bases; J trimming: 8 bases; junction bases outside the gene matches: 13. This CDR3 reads CASSPSVGQGVGYTF. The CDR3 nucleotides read TGTGCCAGCAGCCCCTCCGTAGGACAGGGTGTCGGCTACACCTTC.

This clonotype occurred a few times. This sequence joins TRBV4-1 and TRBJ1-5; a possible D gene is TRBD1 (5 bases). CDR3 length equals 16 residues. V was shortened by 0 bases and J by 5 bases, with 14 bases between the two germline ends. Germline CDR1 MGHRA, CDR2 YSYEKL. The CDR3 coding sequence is TGCGCCAGCAGCCAAGAATTCGGGGGAGCGGATCAGCCCCAGCATTTT. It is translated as CASSQEFGGADQPQHF.

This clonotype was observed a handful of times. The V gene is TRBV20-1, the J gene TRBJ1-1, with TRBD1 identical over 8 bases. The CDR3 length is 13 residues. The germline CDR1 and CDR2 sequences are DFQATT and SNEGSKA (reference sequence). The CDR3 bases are TGCAGGGCATTCGGACAGGGCCTTTATGAAGCTTTCTTT. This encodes CRAFGQGLYEAFF.